The 24 T cell receptor beta chains in this list originate from one sample, sequenced in a study of shared clonotypes between healthy human individuals. Only in-frame clones appear in the TCRdb table, and some are missing; sequencing was by immunoSEQ multiplex PCR. The sample lists around 2,000,000 clones; 85% to 95% were seen once. In the naive CD8 group, cells lacked CD45RO and were positively selected for CCR7, so terminally differentiated effector memory CD45RA+ cells were left out. The material sequenced was naive CD8+ T cells from PBMCs. These receptors came from a man younger than 35 in good health. Some clones in this sample may be carry-over from other donors' samples.

V usage is TRBV7-6 and J usage is TRBJ2-2, with D maybe TRBD2 (7 bases). The CDR3 is 15 amino acids. Germline V gene data show CDR1 as SGHVS and CDR2 as FNYEAQ. V was cut by 4 bases and J by 6 bases, with 15 bases left in between. The CDR3 spells CASSSPRGLAGELFF. DNA for the CDR3: TGTGCCAGCAGCTCCCCGCGGGGGCTGGCCGGGGAGCTGTTTTTT.

J is TRBJ1-1 and V is TRBV9, with 7 bases identical to TRBD1. Trimming took 4 bases from V and 0 from J; bases not matched to a gene: 9. Looked up from germline, CDR1 is SGDLS and CDR2 is YYNGEE. The CDR3 runs 16 residues. The CDR3 sequence: CASSLDRDPLNTEAFF. The CDR3 region has the DNA TGTGCCAGCAGCTTAGACAGGGATCCCCTGAACACTGAAGCTTTCTTT.

The CDR3 spells CASSIAGGPGEQYF. DNA of the CDR3: TGTGCCAGTAGTATAGCGGGAGGGCCTGGAGAGCAGTACTTC. The rearrangement joins TRBV19 to TRBJ2-7; 8 bases are shared with TRBD2. Germline V gene data show CDR1 as LNHDA and CDR2 as SQIVND (reference sequence). With 1 base clipped from V and 7 bases from J, the junction kept 6 bases outside the gene matches. This CDR3 has 14 residues.

The chain has TRBV28 and TRBJ1-5; D is perhaps TRBD1 (6 bases). The germline gives CDR1 MDHEN, CDR2 SYDVKM. This CDR3 is built from 15 residues. Trimming stripped 6 bases from V and 0 bases from J, with 12 bases between. The CDR3 bases are TGTGCCAGCAGGCATGCGACAGGTAGCAATCAGCCCCAGCATTTT. Translation gives CASRHATGSNQPQHF.

The chain recombines TRBV7-8 with TRBJ2-7, with D unclear. In germline, CDR1 is SGHVS, CDR2 FQNEAQ. The CDR3 runs to 15 residues. Trimming removed 4 bases at V and 3 bases at J, with 16 bases between. The CDR3 spells CASSSAVFGNYEQYF. CDR3 nucleotides: TGTGCCAGCAGCTCCGCGGTCTTTGGGAACTACGAGCAGTACTTC.

The J gene is TRBJ1-2, the V gene TRBV27; 7 bases are shared with TRBD1. The V segment lost 4 bases and the J segment 2 bases; nucleotides outside the gene matches: 10. This CDR3 region has 16 residues. CDR1 and CDR2 (germline): MNHEY, SMNVEV (reference sequence). The CDR3 nucleotides read TGTGCCAGCAGTTCCGGGGGACAGTCGTCAAACTATGGCTACACCTTC. Protein product: CASSSGGQSSNYGYTF.

The rearrangement links TRBV11-2 to TRBJ2-7; possible D gene TRBD2, 6 bases. The V gene lost 3 bases and the J gene lost 2 bases, with 17 bases spanning the gap. Germline V gene lookup returns CDR1 SGHAT and CDR2 FQNNGV. The CDR3 covers 16 residues. CDR3 sequence: CASSLILETGAYEQYF. CDR3 bases: TGTGCCAGCAGCTTGATACTAGAGACGGGGGCCTACGAGCAGTACTTC.

The rearrangement joins TRBV6-4 to TRBJ2-1; tentatively, D is TRBD2 (5 bases). The V gene's germline CDR1 is MRHNA and CDR2 SNTAGT. The CDR3 length is 15 residues. V was pared by 4 bases and J by 4 bases, with 14 bases between. The CDR3 sequence: CASSATGSGYNEQFF. The CDR3 nucleotides are TGTGCCAGCAGTGCTACGGGGTCTGGTTACAATGAGCAGTTCTTC.

The CDR3, as DNA: TGTGCCAGCAGTTTAGCGGCGTATTCCTACGAGCAGTACTTC. Its protein is CASSLAAYSYEQYF. The gene calls are TRBV27 and TRBJ2-7, with D unresolved. Deletions cut 2 bases from V and 1 base from J, with 9 bases between. The CDR3 spans 14 residues. Germline V gene lookup returns CDR1 MNHEY and CDR2 SMNVEV (reference sequence).

The V call is TRBV2, the J call TRBJ2-1, with 7 positions matching TRBD2. V gave up 7 bases and J gave up 1 base; unmatched junction bases: 4. The CDR3 has 14 residues. Germline CDR1 and CDR2: SNHLY and FYNNEI. The CDR3 reads CASKTAGSYNEQFF. CDR3 nucleotides: TGTGCCAGCAAGACAGCGGGATCCTACAATGAGCAGTTCTTC.

The chain carries TRBV16 and TRBJ1-5, with D uncertain. CDR1 and CDR2 (germline): KGHSY, FQNENV. V shed 3 bases and J shed 4 bases, with 4 bases lying between them. The CDR3 contains 12 residues. CDR3 in amino acids: CASSHRNQPQHF. In DNA form, the CDR3 reads TGTGCCAGCAGCCACAGAAATCAGCCCCAGCATTTT.

This clone appeared a single time. The V call is TRBV5-1, the J call TRBJ1-4; tentatively, D is TRBD1 (5 bases). The CDR3 sequence is 15 residues long. Germline assignment: CDR1 SGHRS and CDR2 YFSETQ. V was shortened by 1 base and J by 6 bases, with 13 bases between the two germline ends. The CDR3 protein is CASSLFKTEDEKLFF. Here the CDR3 DNA reads TGCGCCAGCAGCTTGTTTAAGACAGAGGATGAAAAACTGTTTTTT.

CDR3 in DNA: TGTGCCAGCAGCCCCGAAGGGTACAATGAGCAGTTCTTC. Its translation is CASSPEGYNEQFF. The V and J genes are TRBV7-8 and TRBJ2-7, with D unclear. The end of the DNA is better explained by TRBJ2-1, so the J call may be wrong. The CDR3 runs 13 residues. Germline V gives CDR1 SGHVS, CDR2 FQNEAQ.

The chain employs TRBV29-1 and TRBJ2-5; 12 bases are shared with TRBD1. There are 18 residues in the CDR3. The trim removed 7 bases at V and 0 bases at J, leaving 15 bases unmatched. Looked up from germline, CDR1 is SQVTM and CDR2 is ANQGSEA. The CDR3 reads CSGAAGTGGLVYQETQYF. In DNA form, the CDR3 reads TGCAGCGGTGCCGCCGGGACAGGGGGCCTCGTCTACCAAGAGACCCAGTACTTC.

The chain is built from TRBV4-3 and TRBJ2-5; D is ambiguous. Matching the DNA end better, TRBJ2-7 makes the J call doubtful. Per the germline V gene, CDR1 is LGHNA and CDR2 is YSLEER. This CDR3 comprises 16 residues. The CDR3 loop is CASSQTLRASPYEQYF. As DNA, the CDR3 is TGCGCCAGCAGCCAGACCCTCCGGGCCTCACCTTACGAGCAGTACTTC.

The chain employs TRBV30 and TRBJ2-7; TRBD2 might be the D (6 bases). The CDR3 has 15 residues. The germline V gene encodes CDR1 GTSNPN and CDR2 SVGIG (reference sequence). V gave up 1 base and J gave up 2 bases, with 15 bases separating them. DNA of the CDR3: TGTGCCTGGAGTGCGCGGGGAGACCGCCCCTACGAGCAGTACTTC. Encoded protein: CAWSARGDRPYEQYF.

V gene TRBV30 combines with J gene TRBJ2-7; D is unclear. The CDR3 is 15 residues long. Trimming shortened V by 3 bases and J by 0 bases, and 15 bases separated the two germline ends. CDR1 and CDR2 (germline): GTSNPN, SVGIG (reference sequence). CDR3 loop: CAWRRRGPDSYEQYF. The CDR3 DNA is TGTGCCTGGAGGCGCCGTGGTCCGGACTCCTACGAGCAGTACTTC. The full variable domain, with the rest looked up from reference TRBV30 and TRBJ2-7, is SQTIHQWPATLVQPVGSPLSLECTVEGTSNPNLYWYRQAAGRGLQLLFYSVGIGQISSEVPQNLSASRPQDRQFILSSKKLLLSDSGFYLCAWRRRGPDSYEQYFGPGTRLTVT.

The rearrangement joins TRBV7-2 to TRBJ2-4, with D possibly being TRBD1 or TRBD2 (6 bases each). This CDR3 is built from 17 residues. The germline V gene encodes CDR1 SGHTA and CDR2 FQGNSA. Between the trimmed V and J ends, which lost 4 bases and 4 bases, there was a span of 20 bases. CDR3 in DNA: TGTGCCAGCAGCTCTCCAGAGGGGGGATCCACAAAAAACATTCAGTACTTC. Its translation: CASSSPEGGSTKNIQYF.

The chain is built from TRBV5-1 and TRBJ1-1, with 9 positions matching TRBD1. The CDR3 runs 17 residues. Germline CDR1 reads SGHRS; CDR2 reads YFSETQ. J lost 0 bases, V lost 4 bases, and 10 bases had no gene match. CDR3 nucleotide sequence: TGCGCCAGCAGCCCAAAGGGACAGGGCAACATGAACACTGAAGCTTTCTTT. It is translated as CASSPKGQGNMNTEAFF.

V usage is TRBV7-9 and J usage is TRBJ1-1; D remains unclear. V lost 5 bases and J lost 10, with 11 bases in between. The V gene's germline CDR1 is SEHNR and CDR2 FQNEAQ (reference sequence). The CDR3 extends over 11 amino acids. The CDR3 protein is CASSETEVAFF. CDR3 DNA sequence: TGTGCCAGCAGCGAAACAGAGGTAGCTTTCTTT.

V and J are TRBV19 and TRBJ1-1; 8 nucleotides match TRBD1. Germline CDR1 and CDR2: LNHDA and SQIVND (reference sequence). Trimming at V came to 6 bases and at J to 0 bases, leaving 6 bases not matched to a gene. This CDR3 has 15 amino acids. DNA of the CDR3: TGTGCCAGTAGCGAGACAGGGGCGGTGAACACTGAAGCTTTCTTT. Its translation: CASSETGAVNTEAFF.

Only one count was recorded for this clone. V usage is TRBV18 and J usage is TRBJ1-1, with 10 nucleotides matching TRBD1. Germline-derived CDR1 and CDR2 are KGHSH and LQKENI. With V trimmed by 2 bases and J by 4 bases, 10 bases remained unmatched. This CDR3 is 17 amino acids long. CDR3 sequence: CASSPGTGVGRITEAFF. The CDR3 nucleotides are TGTGCCAGCTCACCAGGGACAGGGGTCGGTAGAATCACTGAAGCTTTCTTT.

The CDR3 region is CASGRKQGDGYTF. CDR3 bases: TGTGCCAGCGGGCGGAAACAGGGGGACGGCTACACCTTC. The J gene is TRBJ1-2, the V gene TRBV27, with 8 bases fitting TRBD1. This CDR3 comprises 13 residues. Germline V gene sequence: CDR1 MNHEY, CDR2 SMNVEV (reference sequence). The trim removed 8 bases at V and 8 bases at J, leaving 10 bases unmatched.

The chain couples TRBV5-4 to TRBJ2-1, with unresolved D. V dropped 6 bases and J dropped 7 bases, with 20 bases sitting between them. CDR1 SGHNT and CDR2 YYREEE come from the germline V gene (reference sequence). The CDR3 loop spans 15 amino acids. The CDR3 is CASTQSDELGNEQFF. The CDR3 bases are TGTGCCAGCACCCAAAGTGACGAATTGGGGAATGAGCAGTTCTTC. Complete variable domain (other parts from reference TRBV5-4 and TRBJ2-1): ETGVTQSPTHLIKTRGQQVTLRCSSQSGHNTVSWYQQALGQGPQFIFQYYREEENGRGNFPPRFSGLQFPNYSSELNVNALELDDSALYLCASTQSDELGNEQFFGPGTRLTVL.